This TCR beta chain was sequenced for a study of Tregs in tolerant kidney transplant recipients. Study results and limitations: Tolerant patients' donor-specific Tregs expanded beyond overall Tregs, suggesting antigen-driven growth.

Mixed chimerism was transient after nonmyeloablative marrow transplants from related graft donors. Unstimulated regulatory T cells (CD4+CD25+CD127-), CD4+CD25- non-regulatory cells, CD4 and CD8 cells were FACS-sorted from thawed PBMCs. TCRdb's copy holds only in-frame clones and misses some; the assay was immunoSEQ multiplex PCR. The sample table includes about 23,000 clones. Remarks on this clone: The antigen remains undetermined. The sequenced fragment ends 3 residues before the CDR3 boundary, so the rest is inferred from the germline J gene.

The CDR3 is 14 amino acids. Per the germline V gene, CDR1 is SNHLY and CDR2 is FYNNEI. V gave up 3 bases and J gave up 0 bases; unmatched junction bases: 1. This sequence was found in a human patient who received a combined kidney and bone marrow transplant. Some of these T cells may belong to the graft donor. This sample comprised CD4+ T cells from blood (PBMCs), obtained 6 months after the transplant. The chain employs TRBV2 and TRBJ2-7; 8 nucleotides agree with TRBD1. The CDR3 bases that were read are TGTGCCAGCAGTGAGGACAGGGCCTCCTACGAG. It codes for CASSEDRASYE. The entire CDR3 sequence reads CASSEDRASYEQYF.